Below, 8 T cell receptor beta chains from the same sample are listed, as sequenced in a study of T cell responses to AZD1222 COVID-19 vaccine. Assay used: immunoSEQ multiplex PCR; TCRdb lists only in-frame clones, some missing. The table lists around 170,000 clones, around 88% of them singletons, with 9.5% to 13% in the top ten. The material was peripheral blood, obtained 28 days after the second AZD1222 dose. Receptors originate from an adult who received the AZD1222 COVID-19 vaccine.

The V gene is TRBV7-8, the J gene TRBJ2-7; D is ambiguous. V shed 5 bases and J shed 3 bases, with 14 bases lying between them. This CDR3 is 14 amino acids long. The germline V gene encodes CDR1 SGHVS and CDR2 FQNEAQ. CDR3 protein: CASSRARLDYEQYF. In DNA, the CDR3 is TGTGCCAGCAGCCGAGCCCGACTTGACTACGAGCAGTACTTC.

This clone was counted a single time. CDR3 amino acids: CSDRPQGPGAEAFF. Here the CDR3 DNA reads TGCAGCGACCGACCACAGGGCCCGGGGGCTGAAGCTTTCTTT. J is TRBJ1-1 and V is TRBV29-1; tentative D call: TRBD1 (6 bases). This CDR3 has 14 amino acids. Germline values: CDR1 SQVTM, CDR2 ANQGSEA. Trimming took off 7 bases at V and 6 bases at J, with 21 bases between the two ends. Full variable domain (outside the CDR3, taken from reference TRBV29-1 and TRBJ1-1): SAVISQKPSRDICQRGTSLTIQCQVDSQVTMMFWYRQQPGQSLTLIATANQGSEATYESGFVIDKFPISRPNLTFSTLTVSNMSPEDSSIYLCSDRPQGPGAEAFFGQGTRLTVV.

The gene calls are TRBV11-2 and TRBJ1-1; no clear D gene. This CDR3 comprises 11 residues. The germline CDR1 and CDR2 sequences are SGHAT and FQNNGV. V dropped 1 base and J dropped 7 bases, with 4 bases sitting between them. The CDR3 here is CASSLGGEAFF. The CDR3 DNA is TGTGCCAGCAGCTTAGGAGGTGAAGCTTTCTTT.

The chain employs TRBV20-1 and TRBJ1-2; D not resolved. Germline assignment: CDR1 DFQATT and CDR2 SNEGSKA (reference sequence). This CDR3 has 11 residues. Trimming removed 3 bases at V and 8 bases at J, with 10 bases between. CDR3 sequence reads: CSASILEGYTF. The CDR3 region has the DNA TGCAGTGCTAGTATTTTGGAGGGCTACACCTTC.

J is TRBJ2-7 and V is TRBV5-1; D unresolved. The CDR3 has 15 residues. Per the germline V gene, CDR1 is SGHRS and CDR2 is YFSETQ. Trimming left V 4 bases short and J 0 bases short, with 14 bases between. The CDR3: CASSVGPFDSYEQYF. Written as DNA, the CDR3 is TGCGCCAGCAGCGTTGGACCCTTCGACTCCTACGAGCAGTACTTC.

The J gene is TRBJ1-1, the V gene TRBV6-6; 9 bases match TRBD1. Germline assignment: CDR1 MNHNY and CDR2 SVGAGI (reference sequence). The CDR3 spans 19 residues. The junction had 16 bases not matched to a gene; V was cut back by 5 bases and J by 0 bases. CDR3 sequence: CASSHLPGQGRLMNTEAFF. CDR3 sequence (DNA): TGTGCCAGCAGTCACCTACCCGGACAGGGGAGGCTCATGAACACTGAAGCTTTCTTT.

The chain has TRBV6-5 and TRBJ1-5; 9 nucleotides match TRBD1. CDR3 size: 14 residues. The germline V gene encodes CDR1 MNHEY and CDR2 SVGAGI. With 6 bases clipped from V and 4 bases from J, the junction kept 4 bases outside the gene matches. CDR3 sequence: CASRLGQGNQPQHF. Written as DNA, the CDR3 is TGTGCCAGCAGATTGGGACAGGGTAATCAGCCCCAGCATTTT.

The V call is TRBV11-2, the J call TRBJ2-7, with D tentatively TRBD2 (6 bases). The germline V gene has CDR1 SGHAT and CDR2 FQNNGV. The V end was cut by 3 bases, the J end by 0 bases, with 9 bases between. This CDR3 spans 14 amino acids. CDR3 nucleotides: TGTGCCAGCAGCTTCCGGAGGGCCTCCTACGAGCAGTACTTC. Protein product: CASSFRRASYEQYF.